This TCR beta chain was sequenced for a study of a mutant IDH1 vaccine in newly diagnosed glioma (dated by TCRdb to the early 2020s). Broadly, across the study: The approximately 32 treated patients were 62.5% male and around 40% female, with a mean age of around 40 years. Prior to enrollment, standard therapy consisting of radiotherapy alone, temozolomide alone, or radiochemotherapy with temozolomide had been administered to patients, with the combination being received by most patients. Peripheral blood was drawn at six visits: V03 (baseline), V05, V07, V10, V12 and V13. For exploratory analyses, longitudinal TCRB deep sequencing was carried out in 25 treated patients wherever samples were available.

Library preparation employed the immunoSEQ multiplex PCR assay. Rearranged TCR beta chain sequences were amplified with the hsTCRB Kit following the manufacturer's protocol. TCRB libraries were sequenced on an Illumina MiSeq. The study's processing was this. The kit vendor's proprietary platform handled demultiplexing, trimming and gene mapping. TCRdb limited this immuneACCESS table to in-frame rearrangements with V and J called. A share of clones is missing; checked studies link under half to unresolved V genes, and the rest is unexplained. The DNA was the basis for D and trimming; V, J and clone size are from that table. The sample includes tens of thousands of clones, with almost 85% observed a single time. The ten largest clonotypes hold 5.3% of the sample. The germline V gene supplies CDR1 SGHTS and CDR2 YDEGEE. Its CDR3 holds 14 amino acids, cysteine through phenylalanine. The CDR3 DNA has 42 bases and is translated from base 1. The junction carries 13 bases between V and J, which are trimmed by 3 bases and 3 bases respectively.

The time point label for this specimen denotes: baseline, week 1 (first vaccination visit). Per the publication, the treatment or condition label means: pre-vaccination baseline after standard-of-care therapy. The donors had newly diagnosed IDH1-mutant astrocytomas of WHO grade 3 or 4 that showed loss of nuclear ATRX. The samples were drawn from NOA16, a multicentre, single-arm, open-label phase I trial in Germany that tested a mutant IDH1 peptide vaccine in humans for the first time. Blood drawn at visit V03 was used as the baseline sample for immunogenicity testing. Genomic DNA for TCRB sequencing was extracted from EDTA blood using the DNeasy Blood and Tissue Kit. The sample holds a few counts of this clone. Its antigen remains unidentified. There are no base qualities to consult, and no much larger clone falls within one base. The paper's findings and limits, for the study overall: Immune responses induced by the vaccine were seen in around 94% of patients across multiple MHC alleles. The authors noted that analyses of patient blood samples could not be reproduced because of sample limitations. Pseudoprogression appeared unrelated to alterations in the top peripheral T cell clonotypes detected by TCRB sequencing. Selection of PBMC samples for TCRB deep sequencing was based on availability.

The chain is made from TRBV5-8 and TRBJ2-7, with a tentative D call of TRBD1 or TRBD2, each matching 5 bases. The origin of this receptor is a middle-aged man with glioma. Some clones in this sample may be carry-over from other donors' samples. Sequenced here: PBMCs, sampled from a glioma patient treated with radiotherapy, temozolomide or both. This receptor has the CDR3 CASSSHFGGYEQYF. DNA sequence: TGTGCCAGCAGCTCCCATTTTGGGGGCTACGAGCAGTACTTC.